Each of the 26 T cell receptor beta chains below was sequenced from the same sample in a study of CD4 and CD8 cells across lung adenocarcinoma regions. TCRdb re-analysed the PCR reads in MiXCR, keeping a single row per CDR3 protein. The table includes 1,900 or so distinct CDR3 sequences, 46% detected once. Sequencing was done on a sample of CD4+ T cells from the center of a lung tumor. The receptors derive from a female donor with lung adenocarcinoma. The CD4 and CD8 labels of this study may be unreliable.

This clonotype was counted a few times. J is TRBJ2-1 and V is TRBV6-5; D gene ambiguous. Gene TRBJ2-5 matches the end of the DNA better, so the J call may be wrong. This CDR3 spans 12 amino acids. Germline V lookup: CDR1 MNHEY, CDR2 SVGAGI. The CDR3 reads CASSYNQETQYF. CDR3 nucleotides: TGTGCCAGCAGTTATAACCAAGAGACCCAGTACTTC.

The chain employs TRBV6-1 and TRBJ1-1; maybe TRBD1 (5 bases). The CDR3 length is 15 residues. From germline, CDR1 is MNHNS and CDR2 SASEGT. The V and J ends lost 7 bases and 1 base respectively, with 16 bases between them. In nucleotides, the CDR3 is TGTGCCAGCACCCAGTCGGGGCTTGAGAACACTGAAGCTTTCTTT. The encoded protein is CASTQSGLENTEAFF.

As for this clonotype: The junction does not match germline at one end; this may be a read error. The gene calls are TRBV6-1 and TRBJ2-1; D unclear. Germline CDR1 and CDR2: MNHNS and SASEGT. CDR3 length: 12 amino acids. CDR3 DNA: TGTGCCAGCAGTGATATTCCGACCGCGCCTTACTTC. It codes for CASSDIPTAPYF.

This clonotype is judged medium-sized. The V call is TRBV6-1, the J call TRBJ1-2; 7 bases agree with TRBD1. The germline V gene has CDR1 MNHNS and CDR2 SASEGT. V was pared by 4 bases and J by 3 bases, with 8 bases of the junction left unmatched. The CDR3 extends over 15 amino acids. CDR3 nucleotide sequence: TGTGCCAGCAGTGCCTACACCGGGACAGACTATGGCTACACCTTC. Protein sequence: CASSAYTGTDYGYTF.

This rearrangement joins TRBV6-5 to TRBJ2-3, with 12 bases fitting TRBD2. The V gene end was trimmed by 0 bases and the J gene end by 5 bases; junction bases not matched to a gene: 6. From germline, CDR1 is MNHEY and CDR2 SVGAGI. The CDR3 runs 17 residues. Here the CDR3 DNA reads TGTGCCAGCAGTTACTCACCGCAACTAGCGGGAGGAGATACGCAGTATTTT. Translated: CASSYSPQLAGGDTQYF.

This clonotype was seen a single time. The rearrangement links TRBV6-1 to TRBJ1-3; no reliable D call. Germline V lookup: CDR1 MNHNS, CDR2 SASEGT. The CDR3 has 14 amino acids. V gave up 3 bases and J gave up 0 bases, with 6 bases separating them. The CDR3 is CASSDRYSGNTIYF. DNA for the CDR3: TGTGCCAGCAGTGACCGGTACTCTGGAAACACCATATATTTT.

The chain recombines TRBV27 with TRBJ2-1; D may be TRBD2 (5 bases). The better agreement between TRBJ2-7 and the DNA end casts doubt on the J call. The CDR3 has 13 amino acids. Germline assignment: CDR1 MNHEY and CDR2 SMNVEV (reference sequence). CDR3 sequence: CASKAWGDYEQYF. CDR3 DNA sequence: TGTGCCAGCAAAGCGTGGGGAGACTACGAGCAGTACTTC.

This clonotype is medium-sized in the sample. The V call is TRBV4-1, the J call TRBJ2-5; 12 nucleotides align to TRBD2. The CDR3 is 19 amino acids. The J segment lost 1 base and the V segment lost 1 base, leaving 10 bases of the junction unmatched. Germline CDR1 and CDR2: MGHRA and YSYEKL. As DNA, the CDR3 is TGCGCCAGCAGCCAAGGCACATACACTAGCGGGAGGATCCAAGAGACCCAGTACTTC. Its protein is CASSQGTYTSGRIQETQYF.

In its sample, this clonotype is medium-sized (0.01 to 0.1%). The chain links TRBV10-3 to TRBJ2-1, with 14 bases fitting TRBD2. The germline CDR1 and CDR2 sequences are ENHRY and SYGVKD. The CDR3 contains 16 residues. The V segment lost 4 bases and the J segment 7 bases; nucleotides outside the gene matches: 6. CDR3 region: CAISVGLAGGKNEQFF. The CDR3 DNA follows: TGTGCCATCAGTGTCGGACTAGCGGGAGGAAAAAATGAGCAGTTCTTC.

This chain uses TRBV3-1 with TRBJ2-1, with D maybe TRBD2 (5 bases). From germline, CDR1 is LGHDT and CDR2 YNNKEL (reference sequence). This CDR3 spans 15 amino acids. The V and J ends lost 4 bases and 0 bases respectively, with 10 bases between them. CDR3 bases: TGTGCCAGCAGCCCGCGCCGGGGCTCCTACAATGAGCAGTTCTTC. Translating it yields CASSPRRGSYNEQFF.

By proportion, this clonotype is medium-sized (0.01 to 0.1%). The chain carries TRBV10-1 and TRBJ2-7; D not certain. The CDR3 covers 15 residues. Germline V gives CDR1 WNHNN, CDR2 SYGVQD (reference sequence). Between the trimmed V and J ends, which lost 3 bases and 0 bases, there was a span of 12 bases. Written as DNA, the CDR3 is TGCGCCAGCAGTGACGGAAAACCCCCCTCCTACGAGCAGTACTTC. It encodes CASSDGKPPSYEQYF.

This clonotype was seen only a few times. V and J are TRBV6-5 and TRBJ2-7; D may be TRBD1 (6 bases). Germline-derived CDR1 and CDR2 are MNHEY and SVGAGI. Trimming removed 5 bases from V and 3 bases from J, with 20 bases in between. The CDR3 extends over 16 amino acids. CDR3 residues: CASSTDPQGLRYEQYF. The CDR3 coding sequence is TGTGCCAGCAGTACCGATCCACAGGGATTGCGCTACGAGCAGTACTTC.

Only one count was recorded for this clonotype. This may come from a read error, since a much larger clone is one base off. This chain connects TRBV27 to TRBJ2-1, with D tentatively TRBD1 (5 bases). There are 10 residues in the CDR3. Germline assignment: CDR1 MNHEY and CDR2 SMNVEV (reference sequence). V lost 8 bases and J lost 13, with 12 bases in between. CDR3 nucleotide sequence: TGTGCCAGCGGACAAGAGACCCAGTTCTTC. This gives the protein CASGQETQFF.

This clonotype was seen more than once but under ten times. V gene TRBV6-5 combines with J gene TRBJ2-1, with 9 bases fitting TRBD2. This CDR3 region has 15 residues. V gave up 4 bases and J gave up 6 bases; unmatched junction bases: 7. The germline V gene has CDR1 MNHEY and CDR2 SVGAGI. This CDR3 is CASSFSGRGGNEQFF. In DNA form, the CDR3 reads TGTGCCAGCAGTTTTAGCGGGAGAGGGGGCAATGAGCAGTTCTTC.

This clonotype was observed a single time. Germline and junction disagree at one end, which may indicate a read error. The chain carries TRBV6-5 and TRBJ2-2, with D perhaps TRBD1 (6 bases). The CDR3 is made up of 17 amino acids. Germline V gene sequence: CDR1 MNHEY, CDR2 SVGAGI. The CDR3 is CASSYSVQGAPNGEQFF. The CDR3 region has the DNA TGTGCCAGCAGCTACTCGGTACAGGGTGCGCCCAACGGGGAGCAGTTCTTT.

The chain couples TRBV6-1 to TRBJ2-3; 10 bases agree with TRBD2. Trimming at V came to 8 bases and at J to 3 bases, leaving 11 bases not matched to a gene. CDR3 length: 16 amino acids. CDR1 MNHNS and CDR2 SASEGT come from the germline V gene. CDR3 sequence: CASGASGRIRTDTQYF. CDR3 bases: TGTGCCAGCGGGGCTAGCGGGAGAATCAGGACAGATACGCAGTATTTT.

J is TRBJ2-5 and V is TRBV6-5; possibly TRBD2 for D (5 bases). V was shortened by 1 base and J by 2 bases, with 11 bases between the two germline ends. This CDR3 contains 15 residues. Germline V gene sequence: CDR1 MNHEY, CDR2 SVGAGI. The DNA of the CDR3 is TGTGCCAGCAGTTACTATACCGGGAATCAAGAGACCCAGTACTTC. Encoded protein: CASSYYTGNQETQYF.

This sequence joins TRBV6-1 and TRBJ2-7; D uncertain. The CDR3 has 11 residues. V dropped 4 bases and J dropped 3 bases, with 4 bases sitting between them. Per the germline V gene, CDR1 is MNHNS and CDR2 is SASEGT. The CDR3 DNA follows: TGTGCCAGCAGTGCCCTCTACGAGCAGTACTTC. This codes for CASSALYEQYF.

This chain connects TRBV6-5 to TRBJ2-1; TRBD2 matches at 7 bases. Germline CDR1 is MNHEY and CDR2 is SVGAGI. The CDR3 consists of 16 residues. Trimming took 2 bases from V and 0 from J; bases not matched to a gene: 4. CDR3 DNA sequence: TGTGCCAGCAGTTACCAGCGGGGAAGCTCCTACAATGAGCAGTTCTTC. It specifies CASSYQRGSSYNEQFF.

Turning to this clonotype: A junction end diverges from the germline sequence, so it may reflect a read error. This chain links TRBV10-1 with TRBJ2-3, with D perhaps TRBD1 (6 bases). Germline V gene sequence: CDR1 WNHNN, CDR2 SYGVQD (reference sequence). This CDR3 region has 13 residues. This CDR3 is CAWGLRAKNTQYF. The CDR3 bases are TGCGCCTGGGGGCTGCGGGCTAAAAACACGCAGTATTTC.

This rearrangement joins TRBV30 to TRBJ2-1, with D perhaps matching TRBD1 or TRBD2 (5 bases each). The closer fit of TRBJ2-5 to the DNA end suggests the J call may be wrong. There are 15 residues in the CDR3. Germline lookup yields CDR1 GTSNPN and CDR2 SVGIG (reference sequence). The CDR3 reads CAWSVAEGLQETQYF. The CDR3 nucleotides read TGTGCCTGGAGTGTAGCAGAGGGGCTACAAGAGACCCAGTACTTC.

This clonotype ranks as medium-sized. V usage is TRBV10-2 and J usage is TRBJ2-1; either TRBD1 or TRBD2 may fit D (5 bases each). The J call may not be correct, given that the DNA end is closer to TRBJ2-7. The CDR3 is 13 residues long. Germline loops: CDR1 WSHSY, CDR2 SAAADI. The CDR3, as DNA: TGCGCCAGCGCTCGGGACCAACTTTACGAGCAGTACTTC. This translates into CASARDQLYEQYF.

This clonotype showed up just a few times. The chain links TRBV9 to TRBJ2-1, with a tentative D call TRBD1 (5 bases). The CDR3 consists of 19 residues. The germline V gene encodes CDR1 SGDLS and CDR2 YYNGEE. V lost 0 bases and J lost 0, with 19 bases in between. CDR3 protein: CASSVGGTGAYGSYNEQFF. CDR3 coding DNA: TGTGCCAGCAGCGTAGGGGGCACTGGCGCTTACGGCTCCTACAATGAGCAGTTCTTC.

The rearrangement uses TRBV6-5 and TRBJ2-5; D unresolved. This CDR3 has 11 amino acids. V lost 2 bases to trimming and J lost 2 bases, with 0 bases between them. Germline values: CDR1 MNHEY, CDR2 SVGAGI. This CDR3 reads CASSYQETQYF. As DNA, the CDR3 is TGTGCCAGCAGTTACCAAGAGACCCAGTACTTC.

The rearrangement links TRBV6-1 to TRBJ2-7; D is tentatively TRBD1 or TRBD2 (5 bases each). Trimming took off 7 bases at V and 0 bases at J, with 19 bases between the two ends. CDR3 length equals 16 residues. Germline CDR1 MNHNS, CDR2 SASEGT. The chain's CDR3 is CASKVYGDQSSYEQYF. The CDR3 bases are TGTGCCAGCAAAGTTTACGGGGACCAGAGCTCCTACGAGCAGTACTTC.

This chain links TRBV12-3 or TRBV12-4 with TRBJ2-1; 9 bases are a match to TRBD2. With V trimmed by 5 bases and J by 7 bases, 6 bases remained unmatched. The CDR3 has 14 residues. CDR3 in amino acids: CASSPLAGINEQFF. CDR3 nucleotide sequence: TGTGCCAGCAGTCCGCTAGCGGGAATTAATGAGCAGTTCTTC.